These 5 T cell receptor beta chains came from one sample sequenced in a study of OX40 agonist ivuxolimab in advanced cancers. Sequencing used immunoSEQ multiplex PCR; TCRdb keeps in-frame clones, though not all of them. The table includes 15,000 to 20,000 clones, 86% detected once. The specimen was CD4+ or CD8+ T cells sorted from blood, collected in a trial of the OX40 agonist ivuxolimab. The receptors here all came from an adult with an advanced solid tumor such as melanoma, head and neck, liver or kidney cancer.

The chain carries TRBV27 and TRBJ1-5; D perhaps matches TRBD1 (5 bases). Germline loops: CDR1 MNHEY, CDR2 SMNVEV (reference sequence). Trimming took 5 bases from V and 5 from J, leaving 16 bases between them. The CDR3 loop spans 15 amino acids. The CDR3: CASSPWDGLDQPQHF. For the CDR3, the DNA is TGTGCCAGCAGTCCCTGGGACGGACTGGATCAGCCCCAGCATTTT.

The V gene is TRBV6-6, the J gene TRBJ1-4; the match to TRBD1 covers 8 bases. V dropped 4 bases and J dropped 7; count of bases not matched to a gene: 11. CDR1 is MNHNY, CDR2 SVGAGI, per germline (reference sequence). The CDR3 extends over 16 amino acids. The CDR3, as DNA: TGTGCCAGCAGTTTCCACGGAGAGGACAGGGCTGAAAAACTGTTTTTT. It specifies CASSFHGEDRAEKLFF.

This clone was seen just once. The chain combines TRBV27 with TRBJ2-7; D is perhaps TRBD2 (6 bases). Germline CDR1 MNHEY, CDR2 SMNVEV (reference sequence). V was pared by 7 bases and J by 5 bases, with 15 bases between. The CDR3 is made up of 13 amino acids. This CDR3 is CASIRFPGDEQYF. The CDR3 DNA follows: TGTGCCAGCATAAGGTTCCCGGGGGACGAGCAGTACTTC.

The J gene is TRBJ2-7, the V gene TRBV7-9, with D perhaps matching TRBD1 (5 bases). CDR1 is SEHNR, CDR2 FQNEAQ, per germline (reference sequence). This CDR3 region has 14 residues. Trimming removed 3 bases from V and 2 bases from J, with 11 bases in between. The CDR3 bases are TGTGCCAGCAGCTTGACGGACACGGCCTACGAGCAGTACTTC. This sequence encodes CASSLTDTAYEQYF.

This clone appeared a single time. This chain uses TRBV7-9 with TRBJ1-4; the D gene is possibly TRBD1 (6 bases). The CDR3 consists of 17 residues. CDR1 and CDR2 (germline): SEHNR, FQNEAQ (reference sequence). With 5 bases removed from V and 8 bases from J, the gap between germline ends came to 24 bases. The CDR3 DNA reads TGTGCCAGCAGCGGGTACCGGGACACGTCTCATATCGAAAAACTGTTTTTT. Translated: CASSGYRDTSHIEKLFF.